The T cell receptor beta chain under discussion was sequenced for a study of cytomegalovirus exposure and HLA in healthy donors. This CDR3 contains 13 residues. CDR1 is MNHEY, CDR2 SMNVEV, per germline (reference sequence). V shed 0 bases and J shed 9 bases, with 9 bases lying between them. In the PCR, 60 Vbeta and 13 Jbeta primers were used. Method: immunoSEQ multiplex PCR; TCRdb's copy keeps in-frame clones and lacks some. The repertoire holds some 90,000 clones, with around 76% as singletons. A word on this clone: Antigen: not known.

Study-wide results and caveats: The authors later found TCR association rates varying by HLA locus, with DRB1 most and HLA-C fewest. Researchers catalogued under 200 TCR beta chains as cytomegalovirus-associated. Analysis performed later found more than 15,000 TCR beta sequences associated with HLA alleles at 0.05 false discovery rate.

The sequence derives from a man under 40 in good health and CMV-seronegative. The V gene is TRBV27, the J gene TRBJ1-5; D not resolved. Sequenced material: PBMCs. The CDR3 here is CASSLSPLSPQHF. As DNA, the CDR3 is TGTGCCAGCAGTTTATCCCCGTTGTCGCCCCAGCATTTT.